The clone carrying this T cell receptor beta chain has just a few counts. The antigen is not known. This sample stems from a study of blood T cells in healthy people across ages. With 8 bases removed from V and 0 bases from J, the gap between germline ends came to 14 bases. Germline values: CDR1 SNHLY, CDR2 FYNNEI. The CDR3 contains 16 residues. Alongside a J-beta primer mix, a sample-barcoded 5' primer served in a second PCR lasting about 6 to 11 cycles. From the 5' RACE reads, TCRdb called clonotypes with MiXCR, one entry per CDR3 protein. The sample shows fewer than 650,000 distinct CDR3 sequences, about 27% of them seen only once. Overall study findings and caveats: Estimated diversity that came from one million T cells was considered an underestimate.

These data were likewise used in another study, on T cells of mothers and their children. Per that study: cDNA was made from all extracted RNA, around 1.5 ug per 15 ul.

J is TRBJ1-6 and V is TRBV2; maybe TRBD1 (6 bases). The receptor's source is a boy aged 2 to 9 in good health. Sequenced: blood. CDR3 sequence reads: CASLDGTSSYNSPLHF. CDR3 bases: TGTGCCAGCCTGGACGGGACAAGCTCCTATAATTCACCCCTCCACTTT.